Each of the 17 T cell receptor beta chains below was sequenced from the same sample in a study of CD8 T cells in ankylosing spondylitis. The study, taken as a whole, reports: Seemingly characteristic of ankylosing spondylitis blood was a TCR beta motif consisting of fewer than 10 highly homologous variants.

Antigen specificity for these receptors is unknown. Using its own MiXCR run on the 5' RACE reads, TCRdb lists one record per CDR3 protein. The sample yields some 840,000 distinct CDR3 sequences, approximately 12% seen once. Input material: blood, either unsorted or a sorted T cell fraction (not recorded which). The receptors were sampled from a male donor with ankylosing spondylitis.

The chain uses TRBV2 and TRBJ1-4, with 9 bases matching TRBD1. The CDR3 runs 14 residues. Germline-derived CDR1 and CDR2 are SNHLY and FYNNEI. With V trimmed by 3 bases and J by 11 bases, 7 bases remained unmatched. CDR3 sequence: CASSDFSGTGKLFF. As DNA, the CDR3 is TGTGCCAGCAGTGACTTTTCCGGGACAGGGAAACTGTTTTTT. Variable domain in full (rest from reference TRBV2 and TRBJ1-4): EPEVTQTPSHQVTQMGQEVILRCVPISNHLYFYWYRQILGQKVEFLVSFYNNEISEKSEIFDDQFSVERPDGSNFTLKIRSTKLEDSAMYFCASSDFSGTGKLFFGSGTQLSVL.

This clonotype was seen only a few times. The genes are TRBV20-1 and TRBJ1-5; D is unclear. Trimming cost V 6 bases and J 3 bases, with 15 bases left between them. The germline CDR1 and CDR2 sequences are DFQATT and SNEGSKA (reference sequence). The CDR3 is 14 amino acids. The chain's CDR3 is CSAKRASPNQPQHF. In DNA form, the CDR3 reads TGCAGTGCGAAAAGGGCCAGCCCCAATCAGCCCCAGCATTTT.

This chain uses TRBV20-1 with TRBJ2-5; D not resolved. The CDR3 consists of 14 residues. Germline V gene data show CDR1 as DFQATT and CDR2 as SNEGSKA (reference sequence). V gave up 6 bases and J gave up 5 bases, with 19 bases separating them. The CDR3 coding sequence is TGCAGTGCGAGCTTTAGCTGGGTTGGGGAGACCCAGTACTTC. Translation gives CSASFSWVGETQYF.

V gene TRBV7-2 combines with J gene TRBJ2-1, with 14 bases matching TRBD2. CDR1 and CDR2 from the germline V gene are SGHTA and FQGNSA. The length of the CDR3 is 17 residues. J gave up 7 bases and V 4 bases, and 9 bases lay outside the gene matches. The CDR3 is CASSSIPTSGRANEQFF. The CDR3 DNA sequence: TGTGCCAGCAGCTCAATCCCGACTAGCGGGAGGGCAAATGAGCAGTTCTTC.

This clonotype occurred a few times. DNA of the CDR3: TGTGCCAGTAACAGGGTATCTAATGAAAAACTGTTTTTT. Amino acids: CASNRVSNEKLFF. This chain uses TRBV5-6 with TRBJ1-4, with TRBD1 as a possible D gene (6 bases). Germline CDR1 SGHDT, CDR2 YYEEEE. CDR3 length equals 13 residues. V gave up 8 bases and J gave up 3 bases, with 11 bases separating them.

The chain links TRBV20-1 to TRBJ1-3, with unresolved D. The CDR3 sequence is 13 residues long. Trimming cost V 0 bases and J 5 bases, with 8 bases left between them. Germline lookup yields CDR1 DFQATT and CDR2 SNEGSKA (reference sequence). The chain's CDR3 is CSARDEGRNTIYF. CDR3 in DNA: TGCAGTGCTAGAGATGAAGGGAGAAACACCATATATTTT.

V gene TRBV7-2 combines with J gene TRBJ1-1; no clear D gene. There are 14 residues in the CDR3. CDR1 and CDR2 (germline): SGHTA, FQGNSA. Trimming pared 3 bases from V and 2 bases from J, leaving 10 bases between. The DNA of the CDR3 is TGTGCCAGCAGCTTCGCGGGAATAAACACTGAAGCTTTCTTT. It translates to CASSFAGINTEAFF.

J is TRBJ2-1 and V is TRBV7-3; 8 bases fit TRBD2. The CDR3 totals 15 residues. Germline CDR1 and CDR2: SGHTA and FQGTGA. Trimming at V came to 2 bases and at J to 3 bases, leaving 3 bases not matched to a gene. CDR3 region: CASSLRGGIYNEQFF. The CDR3 bases are TGTGCCAGCAGCTTACGCGGGGGGATCTACAATGAGCAGTTCTTC.

This clonotype was observed a handful of times. This chain links TRBV20-1 with TRBJ1-2; TRBD1 is a possible D gene (6 bases). V was shortened by 0 bases and J by 4 bases, with 18 bases between the two germline ends. The CDR3 runs to 16 residues. Germline V gene data show CDR1 as DFQATT and CDR2 as SNEGSKA (reference sequence). CDR3 nucleotide sequence: TGCAGTGCTAGAGATCCGGGGGAGTGGGGGCGCTATGGCTACACCTTC. It yields the protein CSARDPGEWGRYGYTF.

Ten or more counts support this clonotype. The CDR3 spells CSVATGTETQYF. CDR3 DNA sequence: TGCAGCGTTGCAACCGGGACAGAGACCCAGTACTTC. The chain recombines TRBV29-1 with TRBJ2-5; D is possibly TRBD1 or TRBD2 (5 bases each). Per the germline V gene, CDR1 is SQVTM and CDR2 is ANQGSEA. There are 12 residues in the CDR3. Trimming left V 4 bases short and J 4 bases short, with 10 bases between.

The V and J genes are TRBV7-9 and TRBJ2-2; possibly TRBD1 for D (6 bases). Germline-derived CDR1 and CDR2 are SEHNR and FQNEAQ (reference sequence). The CDR3 consists of 16 residues. Trimming removed 5 bases at V and 3 bases at J, with 16 bases between. The CDR3 DNA reads as TGTGCCAGCAGCCCCGGCTGGGGGCCGGACACCGGGGAGCTGTTTTTT. It yields the protein CASSPGWGPDTGELFF.

V is TRBV4-2 and J is TRBJ2-3; either TRBD1 or TRBD2 may supply D (5 bases each). Trimming pared 2 bases from V and 6 bases from J, leaving 18 bases between. The CDR3 covers 16 residues. Germline CDR1 is LGHNA and CDR2 is YNFKEQ. This chain's CDR3 is CASSQSGTAKQDTQYF. CDR3 coding DNA: TGTGCCAGCAGCCAATCTGGGACGGCGAAGCAGGATACGCAGTATTTT.

This clonotype showed up many times. This chain connects TRBV29-1 to TRBJ2-2; no clear D gene. Trimming left V 6 bases short and J 0 bases short, with 8 bases between. The CDR3 covers 13 residues. CDR1 SQVTM and CDR2 ANQGSEA come from the germline V gene. CDR3 sequence reads: CSVGLANTGELFF. In DNA, the CDR3 is TGCAGCGTGGGCCTAGCGAACACCGGGGAGCTGTTTTTT.

A few counts support this clonotype. The chain joins TRBV2 to TRBJ2-5, with D hard to call. Looked up from germline, CDR1 is SNHLY and CDR2 is FYNNEI. The CDR3 is 12 residues long. V shed 3 bases and J shed 3 bases, with 5 bases lying between them. CDR3 nucleotide sequence: TGTGCCAGCAGTGAGTTCGAAGAGACCCAGTACTTC. This sequence encodes CASSEFEETQYF.

This clonotype was counted a few times. V usage is TRBV6-2 or TRBV6-3 and J usage is TRBJ2-5; TRBD1 agrees at 9 bases. The germline V gene has CDR1 MNHEY and CDR2 SVGEGT. The ends lost 1 base at V and 2 bases at J; junction bases unmatched: 8. The CDR3 is 17 amino acids. CDR3 DNA sequence: TGTGCCAGCAGTTACTACGCCGGGACAGGGTTGCAAGAGACCCAGTACTTC. Protein: CASSYYAGTGLQETQYF.

The chain uses TRBV12-3 or TRBV12-4 and TRBJ2-7; D is ambiguous. V was trimmed by 5 bases and J by 6 bases, leaving 8 bases between them. This CDR3 is built from 11 residues. CDR3 sequence: CASSTGPEQYF. The CDR3 coding sequence is TGTGCCAGCAGTACCGGACCCGAGCAGTACTTC.

The gene calls are TRBV20-1 and TRBJ1-4, with D possibly TRBD1 on 6 matching bases. This CDR3 is 13 amino acids long. Germline CDR1 is DFQATT and CDR2 is SNEGSKA (reference sequence). The V end was cut by 5 bases, the J end by 4 bases, with 11 bases between. The CDR3 sequence is CSAPGTSNEKLFF. CDR3 nucleotides: TGCAGTGCTCCCGGGACAAGTAATGAAAAACTGTTTTTT.